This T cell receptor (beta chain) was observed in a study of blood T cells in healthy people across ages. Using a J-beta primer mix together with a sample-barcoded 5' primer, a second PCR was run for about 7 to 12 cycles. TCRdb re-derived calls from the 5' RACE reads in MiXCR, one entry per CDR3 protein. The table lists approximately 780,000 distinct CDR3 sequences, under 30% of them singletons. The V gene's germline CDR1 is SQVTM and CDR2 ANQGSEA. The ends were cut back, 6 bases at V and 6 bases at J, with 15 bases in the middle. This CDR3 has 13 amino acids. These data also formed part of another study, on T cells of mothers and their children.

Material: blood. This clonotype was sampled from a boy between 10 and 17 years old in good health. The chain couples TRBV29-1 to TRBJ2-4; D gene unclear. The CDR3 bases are TGCAGCGTACGGCTGCCAGTTGGAAACATTCAGTACTTC. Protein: CSVRLPVGNIQYF.